This T cell receptor beta chain is drawn from a study of blood T cell repertoires in COVID-19. V was cut by 0 bases and J by 9 bases, with 22 bases left in between. The CDR3 runs to 18 residues. Germline CDR1 SGHRS, CDR2 YFSETQ. In the authors' methods: Nucleated cell counts were estimated from reference gene primer amplification. Sequencing used immunoSEQ multiplex PCR; TCRdb keeps in-frame clones, though not all of them. The DNA gave D and trimming, while V, J and clone size come from that table. The sample records about 65,000 clones, 75% to 85% being singletons. This TCR was recovered from a man older than 75 with acute or convalescent COVID-19. The gene calls are TRBV5-1 and TRBJ1-6; D is undetermined. The sample taken for sequencing was peripheral blood. The CDR3: CASSLVTSNLSPLSPLHF. Written as DNA, the CDR3 is TGCGCCAGCAGCTTGGTTACGAGCAACCTTTCACCCCTTTCACCCCTCCACTTT.